This entry lists 17 T cell receptor beta chains sequenced from one sample in a study of molecular identifiers for immune sequencing clone quantification. TCRdb reprocessed the PCR reads with MiXCR, giving one entry per CDR3 protein. The data show 20,000 or so distinct CDR3 sequences, 20% to 25% seen once. Sequenced sample: naive CD8+ T cells from blood, with Jurkat cell RNA spiked in. Subset meaning: FACS-sorted CD8+CD4-CCR7+CD45RA+ naive T cells. These receptors came from a human donor in good health. Some libraries in this study had Jurkat cell RNA spiked in.

This clonotype was seen ten or more times. Here the CDR3 DNA reads TGCAGCGTAGACGGTGAGCGGGCCCCAGCCTACAATGAGCAGTTCTTC. Translated, it gives CSVDGERAPAYNEQFF. This chain joins TRBV29-1 and TRBJ2-1; possibly TRBD2 for D (6 bases). Germline CDR1 and CDR2: SQVTM and ANQGSEA. There are 16 residues in the CDR3. Trimming removed 6 bases at V and 2 bases at J, with 20 bases between.

This clonotype rates as medium-sized. The V call is TRBV7-2, the J call TRBJ1-5; maybe TRBD1 (5 bases). There are 14 residues in the CDR3. Trimming shortened V by 4 bases and J by 7 bases, and 14 bases separated the two germline ends. Germline lookup yields CDR1 SGHTA and CDR2 FQGNSA. The CDR3 here is CASSSGGGGQPQHF. In DNA, the CDR3 is TGTGCCAGCAGCTCGGGCGGGGGTGGACAGCCCCAGCATTTT.

The rearrangement uses TRBV7-2 and TRBJ2-7; 9 bases align to TRBD2. The CDR3 covers 15 residues. V was pared by 3 bases and J by 3 bases, with 6 bases of the junction left unmatched. The germline gives CDR1 SGHTA, CDR2 FQGNSA. DNA of the CDR3: TGTGCCAGCAGCTTGGGCCTAGCGGGGAACTACGAGCAGTACTTC. Translation: CASSLGLAGNYEQYF.

This clonotype counts as medium-sized. J is TRBJ2-3 and V is TRBV7-2; TRBD2 agrees at 9 bases. With 5 bases clipped from V and 5 bases from J, the junction kept 14 bases outside the gene matches. The CDR3 extends over 17 amino acids. CDR1 is SGHTA, CDR2 FQGNSA, per germline. CDR3 sequence reads: CASSPSPAGGVEDTQYF. CDR3 coding DNA: TGTGCCAGCAGCCCATCCCCGGCGGGAGGGGTGGAAGATACGCAGTATTTT.

This clonotype is categorized as medium-sized. The rearrangement joins TRBV9 to TRBJ2-3; D remains unclear. Trimming cost V 4 bases and J 6 bases, with 9 bases left between them. CDR1 and CDR2 (germline): SGDLS, YYNGEE. This CDR3 has 12 amino acids. Here the CDR3 DNA reads TGTGCCAGCAGCCCGCTGTTGGATACGCAGTATTTT. Its translation: CASSPLLDTQYF.

For this clonotype: A single base separates this from a much larger clone, so it may be a read error. V and J are TRBV2 and TRBJ2-7; no clear D gene. The CDR3 length is 15 residues. Between the trimmed V and J ends, which lost 8 bases and 5 bases, there was a span of 22 bases. Germline V gives CDR1 SNHLY, CDR2 FYNNEI. In DNA form, the CDR3 reads TGTGCCAGCGGATTGGGAACCTTTGAAGGGCACGAGCAGTACTTC. It encodes CASGLGTFEGHEQYF.

This clonotype was seen many times. The V gene is TRBV3-1, the J gene TRBJ2-1, with TRBD1 identical over 7 bases. The CDR3 runs to 15 residues. Germline CDR1 is LGHDT and CDR2 is YNNKEL (reference sequence). The V and J ends lost 4 bases and 9 bases, in that order; junction bases with no gene match: 12. This CDR3 reads CASSLPNRGSTEQFF. The CDR3 DNA reads as TGTGCCAGCAGCCTGCCGAACAGGGGATCGACTGAGCAGTTCTTC.

To note about this clonotype: It may be a read error: a sequence one base away is much more abundant. This rearrangement joins TRBV6-5 to TRBJ2-7, with D tentatively TRBD1 or TRBD2 (5 bases each). Germline V CDR1 and CDR2: MNHEY, SVGAGI. The CDR3 totals 13 residues. The CDR3 DNA is TGTGCCGGCAGTTACGGGGCTTCCTACGAGCAGTACTTC. This translates into CAGSYGASYEQYF.

This sequence joins TRBV20-1 and TRBJ2-7; D not certain. Germline CDR1 DFQATT, CDR2 SNEGSKA (reference sequence). The CDR3 is made up of 13 amino acids. Trimming removed 6 bases from V and 0 bases from J, with 12 bases in between. The CDR3 DNA is TGCAGTGCCCGCACTAAGGGCTCCTACGAGCAGTACTTC. Residues: CSARTKGSYEQYF.

The sample holds many counts of this clonotype. The chain joins TRBV12-3 or TRBV12-4 to TRBJ2-1, with D unclear. The CDR3 length is 13 residues. The V end was cut by 6 bases, the J end by 9 bases, with 15 bases between. The CDR3 region has the DNA TGTGCCAGCAGCCCAACTCGTAGTAGTGAGCAGTTCTTC. Translation gives CASSPTRSSEQFF.

This clonotype is deemed medium-sized. The chain carries TRBV6-5 and TRBJ1-5; 7 bases fit TRBD1. V lost 5 bases and J lost 0; bases outside the gene matches: 4. CDR1 and CDR2 (germline): MNHEY, SVGAGI. This CDR3 region has 15 residues. The DNA of the CDR3 is TGTGCCAGCAGTCCCGGGACAGCTAGCAATCAGCCCCAGCATTTT. Its protein is CASSPGTASNQPQHF.

A few counts support this clonotype. The V and J genes are TRBV28 and TRBJ1-2, with no clear D. The CDR3 extends over 10 amino acids. The V end lost 6 bases, the J end lost 4 bases, and 3 bases lay between the germline ends. The germline gives CDR1 MDHEN, CDR2 SYDVKM. The CDR3 spells CASSSYGYTF. CDR3 coding DNA: TGTGCCAGCAGCAGCTATGGCTACACCTTC.

This rearrangement joins TRBV12-5 to TRBJ2-1; 13 bases agree with TRBD2. With V trimmed by 1 base and J by 8 bases, 8 bases remained unmatched. Germline lookup yields CDR1 LGHNT and CDR2 FRNRAP. This CDR3 comprises 17 residues. The CDR3 region is CASGLERLAGGWYEQFF. CDR3 bases: TGTGCTAGTGGTTTGGAACGACTAGCGGGAGGTTGGTATGAGCAGTTCTTC. Using reference TRBV12-5 and TRBJ2-1 for the parts outside the CDR3, the full variable domain is DARVTQTPRHKVTEMGQEVTMRCQPILGHNTVFWYRQTMMQGLELLAYFRNRAPLDDSGMPKDRFSAEMPDATLATLKIQPSEPRDSAVYFCASGLERLAGGWYEQFFGPGTRLTVL.

The CDR3 DNA reads as TGTGCCAGCAGTCCCTCTGGCGAGCAGTACTTC. This translates into CASSPSGEQYF. The chain joins TRBV28 to TRBJ2-7; D unclear. The CDR3 has 11 amino acids. V was shortened by 5 bases and J by 6 bases, with 8 bases between the two germline ends. Germline CDR1 and CDR2: MDHEN and SYDVKM.

This clonotype was recorded at least ten times. The gene calls are TRBV20-1 and TRBJ2-7, with D possibly TRBD2 on 6 matching bases. The CDR3 is 15 amino acids. Germline CDR1 reads DFQATT; CDR2 reads SNEGSKA (reference sequence). The V end was cut by 0 bases, the J end by 3 bases, with 15 bases between. The CDR3 nucleotides read TGCAGTGCTAGAGAGTTGGAGGGAGGCTTCTACGAGCAGTACTTC. This sequence encodes CSARELEGGFYEQYF.

A word on this clonotype: This sequence may be a read error, since a much larger clone differs from it by one base. The V gene is TRBV15, the J gene TRBJ2-6, with D tentatively TRBD1 or TRBD2 (5 bases each). V was pared by 7 bases and J by 0 bases, with 10 bases between. The CDR3 contains 15 residues. Germline CDR1 is LNHNV and CDR2 is YYDKDF (reference sequence). This CDR3 reads CATNRRPSGANVLTF. The CDR3 nucleotides read TGTGCCACCAACAGGAGGCCCTCTGGGGCCAACGTCCTGACTTTC. The entire variable domain, with the rest obtained from reference TRBV15 and TRBJ2-6, is as follows: DAMVIQNPRYQVTQFGKPVTLSCSQTLNHNVMYWYQQKSSQAPKLLFHYYDKDFNNEADTPDNFQSRRPNTSFCFLDIRSPGLGDTAMYLCATNRRPSGANVLTFGAGSRLTVL.

The rearrangement uses TRBV5-1 and TRBJ2-7, with TRBD2 identical over 9 bases. The CDR3 sequence is 19 residues long. J was trimmed by 2 bases and V by 4 bases; bases with no gene match: 19. Looked up from germline, CDR1 is SGHRS and CDR2 is YFSETQ. The CDR3 nucleotides read TGCGCCAGCAGCAAGCCCAGGGGCGTTGAGACTAGCGGTACCTACGAGCAGTACTTC. Protein product: CASSKPRGVETSGTYEQYF.